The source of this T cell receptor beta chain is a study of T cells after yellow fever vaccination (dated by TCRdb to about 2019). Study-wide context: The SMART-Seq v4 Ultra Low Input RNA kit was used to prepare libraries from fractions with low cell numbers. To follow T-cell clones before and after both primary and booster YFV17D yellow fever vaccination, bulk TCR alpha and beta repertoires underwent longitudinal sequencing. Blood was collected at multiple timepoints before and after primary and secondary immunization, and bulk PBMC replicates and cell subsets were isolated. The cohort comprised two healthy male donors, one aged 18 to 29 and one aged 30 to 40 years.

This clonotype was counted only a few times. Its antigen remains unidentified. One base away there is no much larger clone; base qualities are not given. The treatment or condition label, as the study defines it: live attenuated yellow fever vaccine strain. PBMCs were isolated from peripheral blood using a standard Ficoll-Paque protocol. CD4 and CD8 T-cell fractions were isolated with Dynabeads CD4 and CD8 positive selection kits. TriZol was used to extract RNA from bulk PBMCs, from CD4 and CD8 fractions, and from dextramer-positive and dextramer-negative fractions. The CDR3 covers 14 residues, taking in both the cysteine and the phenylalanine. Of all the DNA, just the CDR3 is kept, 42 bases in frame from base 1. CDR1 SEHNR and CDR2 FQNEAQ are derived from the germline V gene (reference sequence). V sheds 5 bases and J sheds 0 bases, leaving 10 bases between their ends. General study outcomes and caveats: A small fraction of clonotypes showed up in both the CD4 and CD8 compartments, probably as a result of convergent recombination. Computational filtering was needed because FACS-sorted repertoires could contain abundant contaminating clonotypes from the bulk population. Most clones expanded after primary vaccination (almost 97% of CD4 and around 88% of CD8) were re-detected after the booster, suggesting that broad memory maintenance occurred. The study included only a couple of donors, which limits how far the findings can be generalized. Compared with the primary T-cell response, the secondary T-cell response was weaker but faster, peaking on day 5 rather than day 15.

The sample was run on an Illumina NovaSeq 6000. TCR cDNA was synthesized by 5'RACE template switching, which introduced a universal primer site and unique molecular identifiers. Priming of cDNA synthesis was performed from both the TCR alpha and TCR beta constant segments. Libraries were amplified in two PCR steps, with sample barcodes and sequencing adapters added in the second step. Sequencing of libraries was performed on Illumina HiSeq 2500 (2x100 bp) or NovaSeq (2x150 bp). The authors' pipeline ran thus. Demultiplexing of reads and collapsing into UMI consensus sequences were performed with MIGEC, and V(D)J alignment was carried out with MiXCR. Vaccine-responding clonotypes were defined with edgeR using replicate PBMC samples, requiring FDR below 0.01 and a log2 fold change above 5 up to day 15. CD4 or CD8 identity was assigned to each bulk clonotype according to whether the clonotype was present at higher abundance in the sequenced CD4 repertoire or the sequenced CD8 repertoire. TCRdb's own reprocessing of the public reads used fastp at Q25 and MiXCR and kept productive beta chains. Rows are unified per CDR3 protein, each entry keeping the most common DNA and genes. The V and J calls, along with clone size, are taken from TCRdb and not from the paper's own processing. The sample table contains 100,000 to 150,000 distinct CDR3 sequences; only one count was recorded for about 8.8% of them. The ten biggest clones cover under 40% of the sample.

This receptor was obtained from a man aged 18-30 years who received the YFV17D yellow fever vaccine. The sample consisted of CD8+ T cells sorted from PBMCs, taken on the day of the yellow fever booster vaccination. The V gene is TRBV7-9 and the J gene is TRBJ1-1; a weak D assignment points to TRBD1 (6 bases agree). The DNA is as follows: TGTGCCAGCAGCAAGGACAGCCTGAACACTGAAGCTTTCTTT. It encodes CASSKDSLNTEAFF. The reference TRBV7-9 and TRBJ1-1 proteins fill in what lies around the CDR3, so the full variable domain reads DTGVSQNPRHKITKRGQNVTFRCDPISEHNRLYWYRQTLGQGPEFLTYFQNEAQLEKSRLLSDRFSAERPKGSFSTLEIQRTEQGDSAMYLCASSKDSLNTEAFFGQGTRLTVV.